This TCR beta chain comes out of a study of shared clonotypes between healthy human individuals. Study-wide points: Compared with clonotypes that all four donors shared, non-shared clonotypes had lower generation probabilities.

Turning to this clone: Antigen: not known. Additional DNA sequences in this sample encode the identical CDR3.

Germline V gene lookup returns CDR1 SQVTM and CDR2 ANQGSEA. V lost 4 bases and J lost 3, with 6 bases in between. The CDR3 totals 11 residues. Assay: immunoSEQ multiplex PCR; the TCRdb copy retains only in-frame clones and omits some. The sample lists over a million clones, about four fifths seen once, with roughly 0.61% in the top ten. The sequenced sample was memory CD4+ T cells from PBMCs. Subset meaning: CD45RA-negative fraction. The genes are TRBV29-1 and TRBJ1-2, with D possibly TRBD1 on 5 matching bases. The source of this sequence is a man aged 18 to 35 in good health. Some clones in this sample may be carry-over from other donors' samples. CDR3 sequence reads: CSVGGYYGYTF. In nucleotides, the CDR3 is TGCAGCGTTGGGGGCTACTATGGCTACACCTTC.